One sample yielded the 28 T cell receptor beta chains listed below, sequenced in a study of tumor-infiltrating lymphocytes in primary liver carcinoma. Starting from 500 ng of total RNA, TCR beta cDNA was produced with a primer in the constant region. Sequencing libraries for TCR beta derived from three nested multiplex PCR rounds that used slightly modified ARM-PCR. Primers for the first two PCR rounds were TRBV1-TRBV30 forward primers and a C-beta reverse primer (about 10 cycles per round). One entry per CDR3 protein results from TCRdb running MiXCR on the multiplex PCR reads. Among roughly 80,000 distinct CDR3 sequences listed, 65% to 80% were seen once. DNA and RNA were both co-extracted from approximately 22-30 mg of bulk tissue that had not been sorted. Specimen: liver tumor tissue from sampling region 1. Subset meaning: tumor region T1, superior pole. Receptors were obtained from a man aged 35 to 55 with primary liver carcinoma and hepatitis B virus infection.

About this clonotype: At one boundary the junction diverges from the germline segment, which might be a read error. The genes are TRBV11-2 and TRBJ2-2; weak D call: TRBD1 (6 bases). The CDR3 contains 15 residues. CDR1 SGHAT and CDR2 FQNNGV come from the germline V gene. The CDR3 DNA follows: TGTCCCAGCAGCACCGAGGGAACAGGGACCGGGGAGCTGTTTTTT. Translating gives CPSSTEGTGTGELFF.

Concerning this clonotype: Its ends do not fully match the called genes, so a read error is possible. This rearrangement joins TRBV7-9 to TRBJ2-1, with D unclear. There are 12 residues in the CDR3. The germline CDR1 and CDR2 sequences are SEHNR and FQNEAQ (reference sequence). The CDR3 loop is CASNLLGQFSIF. CDR3 in DNA: TGTGCCAGCAACCTCTTAGGGCAGTTCTCCATCTTC. The full variable domain, its missing parts supplied by reference TRBV7-9 and TRBJ2-1, is DTGVSQNPRHKITKRGQNVTFRCDPISEHNRLYWYRQTLGQGPEFLTYFQNEAQLEKSRLLSDRFSAERPKGSFSTLEIQRTEQGDSAMYLCASNLLGQFSIFGPGTRLTVL.

This clonotype was seen at least ten times. The rearrangement joins TRBV5-6 to TRBJ2-1; D assignment may be TRBD1 or TRBD2 (6 bases each). The V and J ends lost 0 bases and 8 bases respectively, with 9 bases between them. Germline V gives CDR1 SGHDT, CDR2 YYEEEE. The CDR3 spans 13 residues. The CDR3 reads CASSLAGAHEQFF. CDR3 bases: TGTGCCAGCAGCTTGGCGGGGGCCCATGAGCAGTTCTTC.

This clonotype was picked up a small number of times. A much larger clone is a single base away; this may be a read error. The rearrangement links TRBV7-8 to TRBJ2-7, with D unclear. The V gene's germline CDR1 is SGHVS and CDR2 FQNEAQ. The CDR3 extends over 13 amino acids. The chain's CDR3 is CVGSLALSYEQYF. CDR3 DNA: TGTGTCGGCAGCTTAGCCCTCTCCTACGAGCAGTACTTC.

As regards this clonotype: One end of the junction does not line up with germline, which may come from a read error. The rearrangement joins TRBV7-9 to TRBJ2-7, with D possibly matching TRBD2 (6 bases). Germline CDR1 and CDR2: SEHNR and FQNEAQ (reference sequence). This CDR3 has 13 amino acids. This chain's CDR3 is CASTWGEIYEQYF. The CDR3 DNA follows: TGTGCCAGCACCTGGGGGGAGATCTACGAGCAATACTTC.

The V call is TRBV7-2, the J call TRBJ2-3; TRBD2 agrees at 15 bases. This CDR3 is built from 18 residues. V lost 4 bases and J lost 4; bases outside the gene matches: 9. The germline V gene has CDR1 SGHTA and CDR2 FQGNSA. The CDR3 loop is CASSSRPGLAGGPDTQYF. The CDR3 region has the DNA TGTGCCAGCAGCTCAAGACCTGGACTAGCGGGAGGGCCAGATACGCAGTATTTT.

The chain combines TRBV29-1 with TRBJ2-5; D call uncertain. This CDR3 contains 13 residues. Trimming stripped 7 bases from V and 0 bases from J, with 12 bases between. CDR1 is SQVTM, CDR2 ANQGSEA, per germline. The CDR3 coding sequence is TGCAGCGCCAGACTTTCCGACCAAGAGACCCAGTACTTC. Its translation is CSARLSDQETQYF.

Note on this clonotype: This may be a read error, as it is one base from a much larger clone. This rearrangement joins TRBV12-3 or TRBV12-4 to TRBJ2-2; unclear D gene. This CDR3 region has 14 residues. CDR3 amino acids: CAGSLLGNTGELFF. CDR3 bases: TGTGCCGGCAGTTTACTTGGAAACACCGGGGAGCTGTTTTTT.

This clonotype was observed once. The germline gene is not matched at one end of the junction; a read error may be the cause. The chain couples TRBV6-5 to TRBJ2-7; D unresolved. Germline values: CDR1 MNHEY, CDR2 SVGAGI. There are 11 residues in the CDR3. The CDR3 here is CASSYSREQHF. The CDR3 DNA sequence: TGTGCCAGCAGTTACTCACGAGAGCAGCACTTC.

The CDR3 DNA reads TGTGCCAGCTCACCACGACAGGGACTAGCGGGTAGTACCTCCTACGAGCAGTACTTC. Its protein product is CASSPRQGLAGSTSYEQYF. The V and J genes are TRBV18 and TRBJ2-7, with 12 bases fitting TRBD2. The germline V gene has CDR1 KGHSH and CDR2 LQKENI. The junction had 10 bases not matched to a gene; V was cut back by 1 base and J by 0 bases. This CDR3 is built from 19 residues.

This clonotype showed up many times. This chain joins TRBV19 and TRBJ2-1; D remains ambiguous. The CDR3 covers 13 residues. Trimming removed 9 bases at V and 4 bases at J, with 13 bases between. Germline V gene data show CDR1 as LNHDA and CDR2 as SQIVND (reference sequence). DNA for the CDR3: TGTGCCAGCACCGTTAACGGTTACAATGAGCAGTTCTTC. Protein: CASTVNGYNEQFF.

This chain links TRBV4-1 with TRBJ2-7; D uncertain. This CDR3 is built from 12 residues. CDR1 and CDR2 (germline): MGHRA, YSYEKL. This CDR3 is CTNSQERNEQYF. CDR3 DNA: TGCACCAACAGCCAAGAACGGAACGAGCAGTACTTC.

This sequence joins TRBV30 and TRBJ1-2; 9 nucleotides line up with TRBD1. Looked up from germline, CDR1 is GTSNPN and CDR2 is SVGIG (reference sequence). The CDR3 covers 15 residues. With 3 bases clipped from V and 7 bases from J, the junction kept 12 bases outside the gene matches. CDR3 protein: CAWSGTPQGARGYTF. Written as DNA, the CDR3 is TGTGCCTGGAGCGGAACTCCACAGGGGGCGCGTGGCTACACCTTC.

The chain recombines TRBV11-2 with TRBJ2-7, with 9 nucleotides matching TRBD2. The germline V gene has CDR1 SGHAT and CDR2 FQNNGV. After removal of 5 bases from V and 4 bases from J, the junction contained 15 bases not matched to a gene. The length of the CDR3 is 17 residues. CDR3 loop: CASSQGLADSPLYEQYF. In DNA form, the CDR3 reads TGTGCCAGCAGCCAGGGACTAGCTGATTCCCCTTTATACGAGCAGTACTTC.

At least ten counts were recorded for this clonotype. The chain links TRBV28 to TRBJ2-7; 9 bases are a match to TRBD2. Germline values: CDR1 MDHEN, CDR2 SYDVKM. With V trimmed by 8 bases and J by 3 bases, 8 bases remained unmatched. The CDR3 extends over 14 amino acids. The CDR3 DNA reads TGTGCCAGCTACTCAGGGACTAGCAACTACGAGCAGTACTTC. It yields the protein CASYSGTSNYEQYF.

V gene TRBV20-1 combines with J gene TRBJ2-3; TRBD1 aligns across 8 bases. CDR3 length: 15 amino acids. Germline lookup yields CDR1 DFQATT and CDR2 SNEGSKA (reference sequence). V lost 7 bases, J lost 5 bases, and 14 bases stayed unmatched. CDR3 bases: TGCAGTGGCATCGGGACAGGATCTTTCGGAGATACGCAGTATTTT. This translates into CSGIGTGSFGDTQYF.

This rearrangement joins TRBV5-1 to TRBJ2-2; perhaps TRBD2 as D (6 bases). The CDR3 runs 16 residues. Deletions cut 2 bases from V and 5 bases from J, with 16 bases between. Germline assignment: CDR1 SGHRS and CDR2 YFSETQ. This CDR3 reads CASSFLVGGNTGELFF. The CDR3 DNA reads TGCGCCAGCAGCTTTTTGGTCGGCGGGAATACCGGGGAGCTGTTTTTT.

A remark on this clonotype: The conserved closing phenylalanine or tryptophan is absent in this CDR3, likely reflecting a read error. The chain uses TRBV12-3 or TRBV12-4 and TRBJ1-5; 7 bases are a match to TRBD1. This CDR3 is built from 14 residues. The ends lost 3 bases at V and 9 bases at J; junction bases unmatched: 8. Here the CDR3 DNA reads TGTGCCAGCAGTTTGGACAGGAGCGATCCGCCCCAGCATTCT. This translates into CASSLDRSDPPQHS.

As for this clonotype: A read error may account for a junction end that differs from germline. V is TRBV4-2 and J is TRBJ1-1; TRBD1 is a possible D gene (5 bases). The germline CDR1 and CDR2 sequences are LGHNA and YNFKEQ. The CDR3 runs 17 residues. CDR3 sequence reads: CASSQDHGRALNAEAFF. The CDR3 DNA is TGTGCCAGCAGTCAAGATCACGGCAGGGCATTGAACGCTGAAGCTTTCTTT.

The sample holds one count of this clonotype. At one of its ends the junction is not consistent with the germline gene, which may arise from a read error. The chain combines TRBV4-1 with TRBJ2-3; D could derive from TRBD1 or TRBD2 (6 bases each). Germline CDR1 and CDR2: MGHRA and YSYEKL. This CDR3 spans 13 amino acids. CDR3 DNA: TGCGCCAGCAGCCCGCGGGACACAGATACACAGTATTTT. It is translated as CASSPRDTDTQYF.

As for this clonotype: A read error may account for a junction end that differs from germline. The rearrangement links TRBV25-1 to TRBJ2-1, with TRBD2 matching over 7 bases. Per the germline V gene, CDR1 is MGHDK and CDR2 is SYGVNS. The CDR3 sequence is 16 residues long. The CDR3 nucleotides are TGTGCCAGCAGCGACCTCGGCGGGAGCTCCTGCAATGAGCAGTTCTTC. Translated, it gives CASSDLGGSSCNEQFF.

About this clonotype: At one of its ends the junction is not consistent with the germline gene, which may arise from a read error. The CDR3 DNA sequence: TGTGTCAGCAGCTTAGGACAGGGAGGTAGCTACACCTTC. Its translation is CVSSLGQGGSYTF. The V gene is TRBV11-2, the J gene TRBJ1-2; 8 bases are a match to TRBD1. Germline CDR1 and CDR2: SGHAT and FQNNGV. This CDR3 contains 13 residues. The variable domain in full, with the rest retrieved from reference TRBV11-2 and TRBJ1-2, is EAGVAQSPRYKIIEKRQSVAFWCNPISGHATLYWYQQILGQGPKLLIQFQNNGVVDDSQLPKDRFSAERLKGVDSTLKIQPAKLEDSAVYLCVSSLGQGGSYTFGSGTRLTVV.

This clonotype was detected a few times. The conserved phenylalanine or tryptophan normally closing the CDR3 is absent here, so this likely arose from a read error. J is TRBJ1-6 and V is TRBV6-5; TRBD1 might be the D (6 bases). The CDR3 has 14 residues. Per the germline V gene, CDR1 is MNHEY and CDR2 is SVGAGI. CDR3: CASSLQGSNSPLHS. CDR3 nucleotides: TGTGCCAGTAGTTTACAGGGTAGCAATTCACCCCTCCACTCT.

A word on this clonotype: The germline gene is not matched at one end of the junction; a read error may be the cause. The genes are TRBV12-3 or TRBV12-4 and TRBJ2-6; unclear D gene. The CDR3 loop spans 15 amino acids. The CDR3 loop is CAGTEDGQLTNVLTF. In DNA, the CDR3 is TGTGCCGGCACCGAGGACGGTCAACTAACCAACGTCCTGACATTC.

As concerns this clonotype: At one of its ends the junction is not consistent with the germline gene, which may arise from a read error. The rearrangement links TRBV6-1 to TRBJ1-1, with D possibly being TRBD1 (5 bases). Per germline, CDR1 MNHNS and CDR2 SASEGT. The CDR3 loop spans 14 amino acids. Here the CDR3 DNA reads TGCGCCAGCAGTGAACTCAGGGCTACTACTGAAGCTTTCTTT. Its translation: CASSELRATTEAFF.

This clonotype was counted many times. The chain has TRBV28 and TRBJ1-5, with a tentative D call TRBD1 (6 bases). The ends were cut back, 1 base at V and 2 bases at J, with 9 bases in the middle. Germline V gene sequence: CDR1 MDHEN, CDR2 SYDVKM. This CDR3 has 15 residues. CDR3 sequence reads: CASSLFNRGNQPQHF. In DNA, the CDR3 is TGTGCCAGCAGTTTATTCAACAGGGGCAATCAGCCCCAGCATTTT.

This chain uses TRBV20-1 with TRBJ1-4; 8 bases agree with TRBD1. From germline, CDR1 is DFQATT and CDR2 SNEGSKA (reference sequence). The CDR3 is 13 residues long. The trim removed 7 bases at V and 5 bases at J, leaving 6 bases unmatched. The CDR3 sequence is CSVTGTGNEKLFF. The CDR3 DNA reads as TGCAGTGTTACCGGGACAGGCAATGAAAAACTGTTTTTT.

About this clonotype itself: A junction end diverges from the germline sequence, so it may reflect a read error. CDR3 bases: TGCAGTGCTAGAGACGCTGACAGCTCCTACAGTGAGCAGTTCTTC. Protein: CSARDADSSYSEQFF. The chain employs TRBV20-1 and TRBJ2-1; tentative D call: TRBD1 (5 bases). From germline, CDR1 is DFQATT and CDR2 SNEGSKA (reference sequence). The CDR3 consists of 15 residues.